The 3 T cell receptor beta chains given below trace back to one sample, sequenced in a study of prognosis after radiotherapy for stage I lung cancer (dated by TCRdb to about 2021). These reads were obtained on an Illumina HiSeq 3000. Two rounds of multiplex PCR on genomic DNA were used to amplify the TCR beta CDR3 region. In the first PCR round, primers specific to each TRBV and TRBJ gene were used, and the primer sequences were filed in Chinese patent CN105087789A. TCRdb passed the public sequencing reads through fastp at Q25 and MiXCR, retaining productive beta sequences. Each record represents a unique CDR3 protein, reported with the most common genes and DNA among its rows. The sample table shows fewer than 40,000 distinct CDR3 sequences, and more than 30% are seen once. The top ten hold 27% of the sample. The input for sequencing was PBMCs, taken before or after stereotactic body radiation therapy (not recorded which). The receptors originated from a donor over 45 with non-small cell lung cancer.

To note about this clonotype: A read error may be the cause here, since a much bigger clone is one base away. The chain recombines TRBV15 with TRBJ2-5; TRBD2 matches 9 bases. V shed 4 bases and J 5 bases; nucleotides not matched to a gene: 14. This CDR3 is built from 17 residues. Germline CDR1 reads LNHNV; CDR2 reads YYDKDF (reference sequence). The CDR3 region has the DNA TGTGCCACCAGCAAAACCCGGGGCTGCGGGGGGGGGGAGACCCAGTACTTC. Residues: CATSKTRGCGGGETQYF.

This clonotype showed up just once. A much larger clone lies a single base off, so this may be a read error. The V call is TRBV5-1, the J call TRBJ1-4, with D maybe TRBD1 (6 bases). The CDR3 loop spans 13 amino acids. Germline values: CDR1 SGHRS, CDR2 YFSETQ. In DNA form, the CDR3 reads TGCGCCAGCGGCTTGGCTCGGGGGGCTAAGCTGTTTTTT. It codes for CASGLARGAKLFF.

This clonotype has a count of ten or more. This chain joins TRBV13 and TRBJ2-5; D is perhaps TRBD1 or TRBD2 (7 bases each). The CDR3 covers 17 residues. The V gene lost 5 bases and the J gene lost 7 bases, with 26 bases spanning the gap. Germline CDR1 is PRHDT and CDR2 is FYEKMQ (reference sequence). The CDR3 here is CASSESGRGLTSGTQYF. For the CDR3, the DNA is TGTGCCAGCAGCGAGTCTGGGAGGGGGCTCACAAGTGGGACCCAGTACTTC.